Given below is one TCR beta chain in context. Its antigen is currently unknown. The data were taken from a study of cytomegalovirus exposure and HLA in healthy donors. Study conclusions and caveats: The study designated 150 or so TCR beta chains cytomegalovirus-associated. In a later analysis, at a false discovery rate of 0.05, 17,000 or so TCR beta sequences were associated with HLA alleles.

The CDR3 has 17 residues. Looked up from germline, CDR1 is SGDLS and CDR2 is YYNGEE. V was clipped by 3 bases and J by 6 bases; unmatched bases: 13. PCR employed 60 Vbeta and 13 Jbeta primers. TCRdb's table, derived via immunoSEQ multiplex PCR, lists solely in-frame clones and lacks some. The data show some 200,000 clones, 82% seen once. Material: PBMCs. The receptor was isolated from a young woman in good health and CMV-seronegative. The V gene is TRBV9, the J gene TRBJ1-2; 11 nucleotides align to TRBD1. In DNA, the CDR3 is TGTGCCAGCAGCGAGGGCTTCGGACAGGGGGCGCCCCATGGCTACACCTTC. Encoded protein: CASSEGFGQGAPHGYTF.